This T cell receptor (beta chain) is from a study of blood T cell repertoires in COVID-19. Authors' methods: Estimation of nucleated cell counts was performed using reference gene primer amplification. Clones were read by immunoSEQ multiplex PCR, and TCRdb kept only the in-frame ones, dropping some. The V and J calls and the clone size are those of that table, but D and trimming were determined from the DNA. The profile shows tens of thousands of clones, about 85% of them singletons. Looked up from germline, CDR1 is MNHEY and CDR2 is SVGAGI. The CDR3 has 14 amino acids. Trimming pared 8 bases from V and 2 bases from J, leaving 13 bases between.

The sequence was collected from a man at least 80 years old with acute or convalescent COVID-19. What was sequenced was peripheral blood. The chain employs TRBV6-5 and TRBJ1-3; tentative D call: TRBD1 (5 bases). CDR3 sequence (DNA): TGTGCCAGCTACGACAGTCTTGCTGGAAACACCATATATTTT. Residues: CASYDSLAGNTIYF.